This is a list of T cell receptor beta chains from one sample in a study of cytomegalovirus exposure and HLA in healthy donors. Profiled with immunoSEQ multiplex PCR; TCRdb holds only in-frame clones, not every one. The table lists just over 150,000 clones, 84% of them singletons, with roughly 6.7% in the top ten. Sequencing was done on a sample of PBMCs. The source is a man aged 45-60 years in good health and CMV-seropositive. The CDR3 runs from the conserved cysteine through the conserved F or W. D genes are given only for firm matches. Part of the rows lack a size; the others show once, few, many or a class for expanded clones.

D gene	clone size	V gene	J gene	CDR3 DNA	CDR3 protein
-	few	TRBV27	TRBJ2-1	TGTGCCAGCAGTTCATCGGGGGCGTCCTACAATGAGCAGTTCTTC	CASSSSGASYNEQFF
TRBD1	few	TRBV11-2	TRBJ2-7	TGTGCCAGCAGCTTGGAGCCGGGACAGGGGTACGAGCAGTACTTC	CASSLEPGQGYEQYF
-	-	TRBV5-1	TRBJ2-7	TGCGCCAGCAGCTTGGGCAGGAGACAGGATTCGGACGAGCAGTACTTC	CASSLGRRQDSDEQYF
TRBD2	-	TRBV15	TRBJ2-1	TGTGCCACCAGCAAAATAGCGGGAGAGGAGCAGTTCTTC	CATSKIAGEEQFF
TRBD1	-	TRBV29-1	TRBJ2-3	TGCAGCGTTGGGGGACAGTTACTTGCAGATACGCAGTATTTT	CSVGGQLLADTQYF
-	-	TRBV29-1	TRBJ1-3	TGCAGCGTGTCTACTGATAACTCTGGAAACACCATATATTTT	CSVSTDNSGNTIYF
TRBD1	-	TRBV2	TRBJ1-2	TGTGCCAGCAGCCAGAGGACAGGGGGAGTTGATGGCTACACCTTC	CASSQRTGGVDGYTF
-	-	TRBV6-1	TRBJ1-1	TGTGCCAGCAGACGAGAACAGGGCACTGAAGCTTTCTTT	CASRREQGTEAFF
-	-	TRBV27	TRBJ1-5	TGTGCCAGCAGACCGGGACAAAGCAATCAGCCCCAGCATTTT	CASRPGQSNQPQHF
TRBD1	-	TRBV9	TRBJ2-3	TGTGCCAGCAGCGGGCACGGGACAGGGACAGATACGCAGTATTTT	CASSGHGTGTDTQYF
-	few	TRBV18	TRBJ2-1	TGTGCCAGCTCACCGCTGGACATAATCGGTGAGCAGTTCTTC	CASSPLDIIGEQFF
TRBD1	-	TRBV27	TRBJ1-5	TGTGCCAGCCATAGAAGACAGGGTGGGAATCAGCCCCAGCATTTT	CASHRRQGGNQPQHF
TRBD1	-	TRBV19	TRBJ1-1	TGTGCCAGTAGTATAGATCCGTTTGGACAGGGTGGCACTGAAGCTTTCTTT	CASSIDPFGQGGTEAFF
TRBD1	-	TRBV7-9	TRBJ2-2	TGTGCCAGCAGCCGGGACAGCCAAACCGGGGAGCTGTTTTTT	CASSRDSQTGELFF
-	-	TRBV9	TRBJ1-6	TGTGCCAGCAGCTCCAGGGCCTATAATTCACCCCTCCACTTT	CASSSRAYNSPLHF
TRBD1	few	TRBV5-1	TRBJ2-3	TGCGCCAGCAGCTCAACAGGGGGAACAGATACGCAGTATTTT	CASSSTGGTDTQYF
-	-	TRBV9	TRBJ2-2	TGTGCCAGCAGCCTAAGAGGGGGCACCGGGGAGCTGTTTTTT	CASSLRGGTGELFF
TRBD1	-	TRBV5-6	TRBJ1-1	TGTGCCAGCAGCTTAGAGGACAGGACCAACACTGAAGCTTTCTTT	CASSLEDRTNTEAFF
-	-	TRBV23-1	TRBJ1-4	TGCGCCAGCAGTCAGATAACAGGGACTAATGAAAAACTGTTTTTT	CASSQITGTNEKLFF
TRBD1	-	TRBV27	TRBJ2-7	TGTGCCAGCAGTATCTCCGGGACAGCCTCCCACGAGCAGTACTTC	CASSISGTASHEQYF
-	-	TRBV5-1	TRBJ1-2	TGCGCCAGCAGCTTTGCGGGGGATGGCTACACCTTC	CASSFAGDGYTF
TRBD1	-	TRBV5-1	TRBJ2-7	TGCGCCAGCAGCTTGTCCCGGACAGGGGAGAACGAGCAGTACTTC	CASSLSRTGENEQYF
TRBD2	-	TRBV7-8	TRBJ2-7	TGTGCCAGCAGCTTAGCCCCGACTAGCGGCTACGAGCAGTACTTC	CASSLAPTSGYEQYF
-	-	TRBV6-5	TRBJ1-1	TGTGCCAGCAGTTACTCAGGGTCAGGGGTGAACACTGAAGCTTTCTTT	CASSYSGSGVNTEAFF
-	-	TRBV7-2	TRBJ1-1	TGTGCCAGCAGCCCCGGCTTCAGGGCGGCGAACACTGAAGCTTTCTTT	CASSPGFRAANTEAFF
-	-	TRBV6-5	TRBJ2-3	TGTGCCAGCAGTTTGCGGGGACTTTCCACAGATACGCAGTATTTT	CASSLRGLSTDTQYF
TRBD2	few	TRBV7-9	TRBJ2-3	TGTGCCAGCAGCTTTTCAGCGGGAGGTAGCACAGATACGCAGTATTTT	CASSFSAGGSTDTQYF
-	few	TRBV6-5	TRBJ1-2	TGTGCCACCCAATCTTGGGGGCGAGGCTACACCTTC	CATQSWGRGYTF
TRBD2	-	TRBV9	TRBJ2-1	TGTGCCAGCAGCGTAGACGGACTAGCGGGAGTAAAGAATGAGCAGTTCTTC	CASSVDGLAGVKNEQFF
TRBD2	-	TRBV6-5	TRBJ2-1	TGTGCCAGCAGTTCTCGGACTAGCGGGGTTATCAATGAGCAGTTCTTC	CASSSRTSGVINEQFF
-	-	TRBV18	TRBJ2-2	TGTGCCAGCTCACCCCGTCTATTCATCGGGAACACCGGGGAGCTGTTTTTT	CASSPRLFIGNTGELFF
-	-	TRBV5-6	TRBJ1-1	TGTGCCAGCAGCTTGACCGCCAGGGCGGACACTGAAGCTTTCTTT	CASSLTARADTEAFF
-	-	TRBV5-5	TRBJ2-2	TGTGCCAGCAGCTTGTACCCAGGGACCGGGGAGCTGTTTTTT	CASSLYPGTGELFF
-	-	TRBV18	TRBJ1-5	TGTGCCAGCTCACCTACACAAGGCAATCAGCCCCAGCATTTT	CASSPTQGNQPQHF
-	-	TRBV7-6	TRBJ1-1	TGTGCCAGCAGCTCTAAAGGACTGATGAACACTGAAGCTTTCTTT	CASSSKGLMNTEAFF
TRBD1	-	TRBV29-1	TRBJ1-1	TGCAGCGTCGGCGAGGGACAGCGAGCTTTCTTT	CSVGEGQRAFF
-	-	TRBV5-1	TRBJ1-2	TGCGCCAGCAGCTTGGAAGGGGATGGCTACACCTTC	CASSLEGDGYTF
TRBD2	-	TRBV5-6	TRBJ2-3	TGTGCCAGCAGCGGGGGACTAGCGCCTAGCACAGATACGCAGTATTTT	CASSGGLAPSTDTQYF
-	-	TRBV6-5	TRBJ2-5	TGTGCCAGTACGCCGGGGAGTGGGACCCAGTACTTC	CASTPGSGTQYF